This T cell receptor beta chain was identified in a study of Graves' ophthalmopathy and Graves' hyperthyroidism. Only a few counts were recorded for this clonotype. Amplifying from RNA transcripts, the study obtained TCR beta CDR3 regions. HTBI-primed RT-PCR formed the first round, and a multiplex PCR formed the second. TCRdb independently ran MiXCR on the multiplex PCR reads; one entry per CDR3 protein. The sample shows around 670,000 distinct CDR3 sequences, around 40% of them seen only once. Sequencing was performed on peripheral blood. This TCR came from an adult man with Graves' ophthalmopathy.

The CDR3 bases are TGTGCCACCAGCAGGAGTAAGCGGGGGAGAATCCCAGATACGCAGTATTTT. It encodes CATSRSKRGRIPDTQYF. This rearrangement joins TRBV15 to TRBJ2-3, with 8 bases lining up with TRBD2. J gave up 4 bases and V 3 bases, and 12 bases lay outside the gene matches. Germline lookup yields CDR1 LNHNV and CDR2 YYDKDF (reference sequence). The CDR3 loop spans 17 amino acids.